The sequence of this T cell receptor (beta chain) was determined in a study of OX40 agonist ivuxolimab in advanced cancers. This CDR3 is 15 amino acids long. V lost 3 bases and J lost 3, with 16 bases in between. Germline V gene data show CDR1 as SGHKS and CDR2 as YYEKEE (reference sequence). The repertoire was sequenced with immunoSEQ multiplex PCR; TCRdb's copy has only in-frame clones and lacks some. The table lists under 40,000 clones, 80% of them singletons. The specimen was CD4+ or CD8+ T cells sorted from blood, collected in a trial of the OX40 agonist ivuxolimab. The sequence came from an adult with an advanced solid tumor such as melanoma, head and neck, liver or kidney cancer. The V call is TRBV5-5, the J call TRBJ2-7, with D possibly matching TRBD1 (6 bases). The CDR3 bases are TGTGCCAGCAGCTGGCCCTTACAGGGAAACTACGAGCAGTACTTC. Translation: CASSWPLQGNYEQYF.